Below, 19 T cell receptor beta chains from the same sample are listed, as sequenced in a study of cytomegalovirus exposure and HLA in healthy donors. PCR was performed using 60 Vbeta and 13 Jbeta primers. Repertoires were generated with immunoSEQ multiplex PCR, while TCRdb's copy carries only in-frame clones and drops some. Here the sample spans approximately 190,000 clones, roughly 12% being singletons. The sample consisted of PBMCs. All receptors derive from a man aged 45-65 years in good health and CMV-seropositive.

A few counts support this clone. The chain employs TRBV30 and TRBJ2-7; D is uncertain. This CDR3 is built from 11 residues. V lost 2 bases to trimming and J lost 6 bases, with 8 bases between them. CDR1 and CDR2 (germline): GTSNPN, SVGIG (reference sequence). Written as DNA, the CDR3 is TGTGCCTGGAGTCCCCCCGGCGAGCAGTACTTC. This gives the protein CAWSPPGEQYF.

V gene TRBV6-1 combines with J gene TRBJ2-3; TRBD1 agrees at 8 bases. V shed 6 bases and J 3 bases; nucleotides not matched to a gene: 5. The V gene's germline CDR1 is MNHNS and CDR2 SASEGT. There are 14 residues in the CDR3. CDR3 protein: CASREQGGTDTQYF. CDR3 coding DNA: TGTGCCAGCAGGGAACAGGGGGGAACAGATACGCAGTATTTT.

The chain couples TRBV9 to TRBJ2-3; TRBD2 matches 11 bases. The V segment lost 4 bases and the J segment 1 base; nucleotides outside the gene matches: 2. This CDR3 comprises 15 residues. The germline CDR1 and CDR2 sequences are SGDLS and YYNGEE. The CDR3 protein is CASSLSGGGTDTQYF. CDR3 nucleotide sequence: TGTGCCAGCAGCCTTAGCGGGGGGGGCACAGATACGCAGTATTTT.

V and J are TRBV7-2 and TRBJ2-6, with D uncertain. This CDR3 comprises 16 residues. Germline-derived CDR1 and CDR2 are SGHTA and FQGNSA. Trimming pared 1 base from V and 3 bases from J, leaving 10 bases between. The CDR3 protein is CASSLVPGGGANVLTF. The CDR3 coding sequence is TGTGCCAGCAGCTTAGTTCCGGGTGGTGGGGCCAACGTCCTGACTTTC.

The V call is TRBV30, the J call TRBJ2-5; tentative D call: TRBD1 (5 bases). The germline V and J ends were trimmed by 4 bases and 6 bases, with 12 bases remaining between them. The length of the CDR3 is 12 residues. The germline gives CDR1 GTSNPN, CDR2 SVGIG (reference sequence). The CDR3 loop is CAWTGSGKTQYF. CDR3 nucleotide sequence: TGTGCCTGGACAGGGTCTGGGAAGACCCAGTACTTC.

This sequence joins TRBV30 and TRBJ1-2; D not certain. V lost 3 bases, J lost 8 bases, and 7 bases lay in between. Germline assignment: CDR1 GTSNPN and CDR2 SVGIG (reference sequence). This CDR3 has 10 residues. CDR3 sequence reads: CAWSRGGYTF. CDR3 DNA sequence: TGTGCCTGGAGCCGTGGCGGCTACACCTTC. The entire variable domain, with the rest obtained from reference TRBV30 and TRBJ1-2, is as follows: SQTIHQWPATLVQPVGSPLSLECTVEGTSNPNLYWYRQAAGRGLQLLFYSVGIGQISSEVPQNLSASRPQDRQFILSSKKLLLSDSGFYLCAWSRGGYTFGSGTRLTVV.

The chain couples TRBV5-1 to TRBJ2-7; 9 bases align to TRBD1. The J segment lost 2 bases and the V segment lost 3 bases, leaving 6 bases of the junction unmatched. CDR3 size: 15 residues. Germline CDR1 reads SGHRS; CDR2 reads YFSETQ. CDR3 coding DNA: TGCGCCAGCAGCTGGGGACAGGGCCTTACCTACGAGCAGTACTTC. Protein sequence: CASSWGQGLTYEQYF.

This clone is a singleton in its sample. The chain has TRBV6-4 and TRBJ2-3; D is undetermined. Per the germline V gene, CDR1 is MRHNA and CDR2 is SNTAGT. CDR3 length: 13 residues. V gave up 3 bases and J gave up 3 bases, with 7 bases separating them. Here the CDR3 DNA reads TGTGCCAGCAGTGAGCAGGCGACAGATACGCAGTATTTT. Protein sequence: CASSEQATDTQYF.

V usage is TRBV11-3 and J usage is TRBJ1-1; D is perhaps TRBD1 (5 bases). The V gene lost 3 bases and the J gene lost 5 bases, with 13 bases spanning the gap. Germline-derived CDR1 and CDR2 are SGHNT and YENEEA. The CDR3 consists of 14 residues. The CDR3 here is CASSFGLGGTEAFF. In nucleotides, the CDR3 is TGTGCCAGCAGCTTTGGACTTGGGGGGACTGAAGCTTTCTTT.

The chain has TRBV9 and TRBJ2-2, with unresolved D. Germline V CDR1 and CDR2: SGDLS, YYNGEE. The CDR3 extends over 12 amino acids. Deletions cut 4 bases from V and 7 bases from J, with 8 bases between. The CDR3 loop is CASSMVGGELFF. The CDR3, as DNA: TGTGCCAGCAGCATGGTCGGCGGGGAGCTGTTTTTT.

The V call is TRBV7-2, the J call TRBJ1-5; D ambiguous. With 1 base removed from V and 7 bases from J, the gap between germline ends came to 8 bases. The CDR3 loop spans 13 amino acids. Germline CDR1 SGHTA, CDR2 FQGNSA. CDR3 amino acids: CASSLERAQPQHF. In DNA form, the CDR3 reads TGTGCCAGCAGCTTAGAGAGGGCGCAGCCCCAGCATTTT.

The CDR3 sequence: CASSLGKTGTEKLFF. The CDR3 region has the DNA TGCGCCAGCAGCCTTGGAAAGACAGGGACTGAAAAACTGTTTTTT. V and J are TRBV5-1 and TRBJ1-4; 7 positions match TRBD1. CDR1 SGHRS and CDR2 YFSETQ come from the germline V gene. J was trimmed by 7 bases and V by 4 bases; bases with no gene match: 10. The CDR3 totals 15 residues.

The V call is TRBV25-1, the J call TRBJ2-5; the match to TRBD2 covers 10 bases. The ends lost 4 bases at V and 5 bases at J; junction bases unmatched: 7. Germline CDR1 MGHDK, CDR2 SYGVNS. The CDR3 runs to 15 residues. The CDR3 loop is CASSVSGGAGETQYF. In DNA, the CDR3 is TGTGCCAGCAGTGTGAGCGGGGGGGCGGGGGAGACCCAGTACTTC.

The chain joins TRBV12-5 to TRBJ2-7; 12 bases agree with TRBD2. This CDR3 is built from 16 residues. Trimming at V came to 2 bases and at J to 4 bases, leaving 6 bases not matched to a gene. The V gene's germline CDR1 is LGHNT and CDR2 FRNRAP. In nucleotides, the CDR3 is TGTGCTAGTGGTTTGCAACTAGCGGGGGGCAAATACGAGCAGTACTTC. Translating gives CASGLQLAGGKYEQYF.

In its sample, this clone was seen a few times. This chain connects TRBV6-6 to TRBJ1-2; 7 bases match TRBD1. Germline V gene data show CDR1 as MNHNY and CDR2 as SVGAGI (reference sequence). This CDR3 has 14 amino acids. The trim removed 6 bases at V and 0 bases at J, leaving 4 bases unmatched. This CDR3 is CASRRQGANYGYTF. The CDR3 region has the DNA TGTGCCAGCAGGAGACAGGGAGCTAACTATGGCTACACCTTC.

The chain employs TRBV2 and TRBJ1-5; weak D call: TRBD1 (5 bases). Between the trimmed V and J ends, which lost 6 bases and 7 bases, there was a span of 16 bases. This CDR3 is 14 amino acids long. Germline CDR1 reads SNHLY; CDR2 reads FYNNEI. CDR3: CASSPRGGFQPQHF. In DNA form, the CDR3 reads TGTGCCAGCAGCCCTCGGGGGGGTTTCCAGCCCCAGCATTTT.

J is TRBJ1-2 and V is TRBV5-1, with 9 bases that match TRBD1. Germline trimming cut 1 base from V and 8 bases from J; bases unmatched to any gene: 9. The CDR3 consists of 15 residues. Germline CDR1 reads SGHRS; CDR2 reads YFSETQ. The CDR3 is CASSLLPGQGGGYTF. For the CDR3, the DNA is TGCGCCAGCAGCTTGCTACCGGGACAGGGAGGGGGCTACACCTTC.

In its sample, this clone was seen a few times. The CDR3 coding sequence is TGTGCCAGCAGCTTGGTGGGGGACTTAACCTTC. Residues: CASSLVGDLTF. V and J are TRBV7-2 and TRBJ1-2, with D perhaps TRBD1 (5 bases). V lost 3 bases and J 14 bases, leaving 13 bases between the germline ends. Germline V gene lookup returns CDR1 SGHTA and CDR2 FQGNSA. CDR3 length: 11 amino acids.

This clone was counted between two and nine times. V gene TRBV30 combines with J gene TRBJ1-1, with D possibly matching TRBD1 (5 bases). V was clipped by 3 bases and J by 5 bases, with 10 bases between them. Germline V gene sequence: CDR1 GTSNPN, CDR2 SVGIG (reference sequence). The CDR3 loop spans 12 amino acids. The CDR3, as DNA: TGTGCCTGGAGGCCAGGGAGGACTGAAGCTTTCTTT. Amino acids: CAWRPGRTEAFF.